This TCR beta chain was sequenced during a study of blood T cell repertoires in COVID-19. This CDR3 has 15 residues. The V and J ends lost 4 bases and 2 bases respectively, with 15 bases between them. Germline loops: CDR1 LGHNA, CDR2 YNFKEQ. Assay used: immunoSEQ multiplex PCR; TCRdb lists only in-frame clones, some missing. The sample shows approximately 280,000 clones, around 89% of them seen only once. The chain combines TRBV4-2 with TRBJ2-7; D is undetermined. Sequencing input: peripheral blood. The clonotype was recovered from a man aged 40-49 years with acute or convalescent COVID-19. The chain's CDR3 is CASSPARIGPYEQYF. The CDR3 DNA sequence: TGTGCCAGCAGCCCGGCCCGTATTGGGCCCTACGAGCAGTACTTC.